This T cell receptor (beta chain) was identified in a study of blood T cell repertoires in COVID-19 (TCRdb year 2020). Study-level background: Samples covering the acute and convalescent phases of COVID-19 were provided by collaborators in the United States, Italy and Spain. The material from the prospective study consisted of cDNA or gDNA derived from T cells, B-cell-depleted T cells, or PBMCs. Deeply sampled blood TCRbeta repertoires from subjects exposed to, actively infected with, or recovered from COVID-19 were included in the dataset. The repertoires were released in a freely available public database meant as a resource for research on the immune response to SARS-CoV-2. The samples were drawn from two sources: the first 160 participants of the ongoing ImmuneRACE study, and 1,254 subjects contributed by 6 global collaborators. Sample metadata almost always included a de-identified subject ID, COVID-19 status, age in years and sex. Where HLA class I and class II types were available, the types were taken from metadata supplied by the sample provider, not from assay-based typing.

With respect to this clone: What this receptor recognizes is not known. Base qualities are not recorded, but no much larger clone differs from it by a single base.

TCRbeta CDR3 regions were amplified from genomic DNA by means of the immunoSEQ Assay, a bias-controlled multiplex PCR. Per the original workflow: The number of nucleated cells in each sample was estimated from the amplification of reference gene primers within the assay. To quantify the absolute abundance of each unique TCRbeta CDR3 rearrangement, sequence reads were collapsed and filtered. For each sample, productive Simpson clonality was calculated as the square root of Simpson's diversity index over productive rearrangements. As stored in TCRdb, this immuneACCESS dataset retains in-frame rearrangements with V and J assigned. A fraction of the clones does not appear; measured against another copy, unresolved V genes explain less than half of the discrepancy, and the remainder lacks a known reason. The V and J calls and clone size come from that table; D and trimming were worked out from the DNA. This sample lists 100,000 to 120,000 clones; 85% to 90% were detected once. The ten largest clones capture under 6% of the sample.

The CDR3 numbers 13 residues from cysteine through phenylalanine. Only the CDR3 DNA stays, 39 bases, in frame from base 1. The V end gives up 4 bases and the J end 3 bases, leaving 4 bases in the junction not matched to a gene. CDR1 and CDR2, looked up from the germline V gene, are SGHDT and YYEEEE. The paper as a whole reports these results and caveats: The amount of clinical and demographic metadata varied by source and participant and was provided uncurated.

Each collaborating institution followed its own protocols to collect whole blood in K2EDTA tubes. For TCRbeta analysis, collaborators shipped samples in one of three forms: frozen whole blood, isolated PBMCs, or DNA extracted from either of those sample types. The TCR was taken from a woman between 45 and 65 years old with acute or convalescent COVID-19. Input material: peripheral blood. The V and J segments used are TRBV5-6 and TRBJ2-7; 7 bases in the middle match TRBD1. The DNA sequence follows: TGTGCCAGCAGCAAAGGGACAGTCTACGAGCAGTACTTC. This is translated as CASSKGTVYEQYF.